The clone carrying this TCR beta chain occurred a few times. RNA transcripts provided the source from which TCR beta CDR3 regions were amplified. The TCR CDR3 was amplified in a first-round RT-PCR using the HTBI primer set. MiXCR, applied by TCRdb to the multiplex PCR reads, yields one record per CDR3 protein. The table records 750,000 to 950,000 distinct CDR3 sequences, over 35% of them present only once. The sample comes from a study of T cells in Graves' hyperthyroidism and ophthalmopathy. Absent ophthalmopathy progression within 18 months defined stable Graves' hyperthyroidism. The CDR3 has 11 amino acids. CDR1 MNHEY and CDR2 SVGAGI come from the germline V gene. V shed 7 bases and J shed 4 bases, with 7 bases lying between them.

Material for sequencing was blood. The TCR originated in a man aged 18 to 30 with Graves' hyperthyroidism. The rearrangement uses TRBV6-5 and TRBJ1-2; D remains unclear. This chain's CDR3 is CASTRSYGYTF. The CDR3 DNA reads as TGTGCCAGCACCCGTTCCTATGGCTACACCTTC.